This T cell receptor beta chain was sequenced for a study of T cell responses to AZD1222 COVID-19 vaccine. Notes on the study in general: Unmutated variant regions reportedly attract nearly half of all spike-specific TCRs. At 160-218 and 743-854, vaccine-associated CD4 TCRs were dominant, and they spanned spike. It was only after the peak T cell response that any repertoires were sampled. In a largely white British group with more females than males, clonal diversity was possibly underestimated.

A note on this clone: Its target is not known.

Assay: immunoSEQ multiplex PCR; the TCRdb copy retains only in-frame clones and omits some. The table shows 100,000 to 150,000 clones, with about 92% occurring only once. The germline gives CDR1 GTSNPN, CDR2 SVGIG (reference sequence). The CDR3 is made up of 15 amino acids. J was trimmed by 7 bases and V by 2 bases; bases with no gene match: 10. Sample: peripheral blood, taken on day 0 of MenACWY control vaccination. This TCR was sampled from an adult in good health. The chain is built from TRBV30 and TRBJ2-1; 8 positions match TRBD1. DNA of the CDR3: TGTGCCTGGAGTCACGGACAGGGAGGTCGGAATGAGCAGTTCTTC. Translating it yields CAWSHGQGGRNEQFF.